Listed below are T cell receptor beta chains from one sample, sequenced in a study of cytomegalovirus exposure and HLA in healthy donors. Sequenced by immunoSEQ multiplex PCR; TCRdb stores in-frame clones only, minus some. The sample carries around 180,000 clones, 70% to 90% recorded once. The sample was PBMCs. These receptors were obtained from a woman under 30 in good health and CMV-seropositive. Each CDR3 is given with its conserved first and last residue. D genes are given only for firm matches. Rows may omit the clone size; those that give it use once, few, many or a size class.

v_gene	d_gene	j_gene	abundance	CDR3nt	CDR3aa
TRBV9	TRBD1	TRBJ1-2	few	TGTGCCAGCAGCACGACAGGGGACGGCTATGGCTACACCTTC	CASSTTGDGYGYTF
TRBV6-5	.	TRBJ1-2	.	TGTGCCTCAAGCGGGGGCGCGGGCTATGGCTACACCTTC	CASSGGAGYGYTF
TRBV5-1	.	TRBJ1-4	.	TGCGCCAGCAGCTTTCGCCCCATACGTGAGCTGAATGAAAAACTGTTTTTT	CASSFRPIRELNEKLFF
TRBV18	.	TRBJ2-2	.	TGTGCCAGCTCCCCCCGGGGACTCCAGAACACCGGGGAGCTGTTTTTT	CASSPRGLQNTGELFF
TRBV7-9	TRBD2	TRBJ2-3	.	TGTGCCAGCAGCATAGCACTAGCGGGGAGAAGCACAGATACGCAGTATTTT	CASSIALAGRSTDTQYF
TRBV7-9	.	TRBJ1-2	.	TGTGCCAGCAGCTCGGACACCAGTTGGGGCTACACCTTC	CASSSDTSWGYTF
TRBV29-1	.	TRBJ1-1	.	TGCAGCGTTGAAGATCCCCAGAGTCAAAACAGGCCGTATGAAGCTTTCTTT	CSVEDPQSQNRPYEAFF
TRBV18	.	TRBJ2-5	.	TGTGCCAGCTCACCAGATTCGTTTAGCGTCGGAGAGACCCAGTACTTC	CASSPDSFSVGETQYF
TRBV5-1	TRBD2	TRBJ2-5	.	TGCGCCAGCAGCTTATGGGGGGGAGTCCAAGAGACCCAGTACTTC	CASSLWGGVQETQYF
TRBV4-2	.	TRBJ2-7	.	TGTGCCAGCAGCCCCCATGGAGGGGACGCCACCTACGAGCAGTACTTC	CASSPHGGDATYEQYF
TRBV11-2	.	TRBJ1-3	.	TGTGCCAGCAGCTTAGCAGGGGCTGGAAACACCATATATTTT	CASSLAGAGNTIYF
TRBV6-1	TRBD1	TRBJ2-7	.	TGTGCCAGCACCCCCGGGACAGGGGGGTACGAGCAGTACTTC	CASTPGTGGYEQYF
TRBV7-2	.	TRBJ2-5	.	TGTGCCAGCAGCAAACTAGCTATGGCCCAGTACTTC	CASSKLAMAQYF
TRBV5-1	.	TRBJ2-6	.	TGCGCCAGCAGCCCCACCCCTACCTCTGGGGCCAACGTCCTGACTTTC	CASSPTPTSGANVLTF
TRBV5-4	.	TRBJ2-3	.	TGTGCCAGCAGCTTGGAGGGGGGGGCGCTAGACCCTAACACAGATACGCAGTATTTT	CASSLEGGALDPNTDTQYF
TRBV6-5	.	TRBJ1-2	once	TGTGCCAGCAGTTACGGGGGGGCTAAAGGCTACACCTTC	CASSYGGAKGYTF
TRBV7-3	.	TRBJ2-5	.	TGTGCCAGCAGCTTGAGCCGGGACTTACAAGAGACCCAGTACTTC	CASSLSRDLQETQYF
TRBV7-9	TRBD2	TRBJ2-2	.	TGTGCCAGCAGCCACCTACTAGCGGGGGACTTAAACACCGGGGAGCTGTTTTTT	CASSHLLAGDLNTGELFF
TRBV7-3	.	TRBJ1-2	.	TGTGCCAGCAGCCAGGACAGCGGATATGGCTACACCTTC	CASSQDSGYGYTF
TRBV19	TRBD1	TRBJ1-5	.	TGTGCCAGTAGTATTCGACAGGGTAGCAATCAGCCCCAGCATTTT	CASSIRQGSNQPQHF
TRBV30	.	TRBJ1-2	.	TGTGCCTGGAACAATAACTATGGCTACACCTTC	CAWNNNYGYTF